These 21 T cell receptor beta chains were sequenced from one sample in a study of cytomegalovirus exposure and HLA in healthy donors. Primers for the PCR totalled 60 Vbeta and 13 Jbeta. This table comes from immunoSEQ multiplex PCR, and its TCRdb copy is limited to in-frame clones, with some not included. Found here are about 190,000 clones, approximately 79% of them singletons; the top ten hold over 5.5%. Sequenced material: PBMCs. Receptor source: a man aged 35 to 55 in good health and CMV-seropositive.

Remarks on this clone: An end of the junction does not agree with germline; a read error may underlie this. Other DNA sequences from this sample encode an identical CDR3 as well. The rearrangement joins TRBV30 to TRBJ2-7; 7 positions match TRBD2. Per germline, CDR1 GTSNPN and CDR2 SVGIG (reference sequence). The CDR3 has 15 residues. CDR3 sequence: CAWSTAPGGGYEQYF. Here the CDR3 DNA reads TGCGCCTGGAGTACCGCCCCAGGCGGGGGATACGAGCAGTACTTC.

The J gene is TRBJ1-4, the V gene TRBV5-5; a weak D match, TRBD1 (6 bases). This CDR3 has 19 residues. Germline V CDR1 and CDR2: SGHKS, YYEKEE (reference sequence). The V end was cut by 2 bases, the J end by 4 bases, with 24 bases between. The CDR3 DNA reads TGTGCCAGCAGCTTACACTCACGGGGGGGGCGGTCTTTTAATGAAAAACTGTTTTTT. It yields the protein CASSLHSRGGRSFNEKLFF.

This clone was seen only once. The chain combines TRBV5-6 with TRBJ2-2, with TRBD2 as a possible D gene (7 bases). CDR1 SGHDT and CDR2 YYEEEE come from the germline V gene. This CDR3 has 18 amino acids. Trimming removed 0 bases at V and 2 bases at J, with 17 bases between. Written as DNA, the CDR3 is TGTGCCAGCAGCTTGGGGGGGGCCAGCGGGGTCAACACCGGGGAGCTGTTTTTT. Encoded protein: CASSLGGASGVNTGELFF.

The V and J genes are TRBV5-1 and TRBJ1-1; D gene uncertain. Germline-derived CDR1 and CDR2 are SGHRS and YFSETQ. The V end was cut by 2 bases, the J end by 4 bases, with 6 bases between. This CDR3 comprises 12 residues. CDR3 in DNA: TGCGCCAGCAGCTTAGTGGCCACTGAAGCTTTCTTT. It translates to CASSLVATEAFF.

The genes are TRBV6-4 and TRBJ1-2; 7 bases match TRBD1. With V trimmed by 6 bases and J by 0 bases, 4 bases remained unmatched. Germline lookup yields CDR1 MRHNA and CDR2 SNTAGT. This CDR3 is built from 14 residues. The CDR3 DNA sequence: TGTGCCAGCAGCCGGGACAGCTCTAACTATGGCTACACCTTC. It yields the protein CASSRDSSNYGYTF.

This chain uses TRBV30 with TRBJ1-2; D possibly corresponds to TRBD1 (5 bases). V dropped 0 bases and J dropped 8 bases, with 10 bases sitting between them. This CDR3 region has 12 residues. Germline CDR1 GTSNPN, CDR2 SVGIG (reference sequence). In DNA, the CDR3 is TGTGCCTGGAGTGTTCGGAGGGACGGCTACACCTTC. Translated, it gives CAWSVRRDGYTF.

As regards this clone: The sample has other DNA sequences that encode this CDR3 too. The J gene is TRBJ2-5, the V gene TRBV15; 10 positions match TRBD1. This CDR3 has 15 amino acids. V trimming: 1 base; J trimming: 5 bases; junction bases outside the gene matches: 4. The germline CDR1 and CDR2 sequences are LNHNV and YYDKDF (reference sequence). The CDR3 loop reads CATSRGQGAGETQYF. The CDR3 DNA follows: TGTGCCACCAGCAGAGGACAGGGGGCCGGGGAGACCCAGTACTTC.

The chain joins TRBV6-5 to TRBJ2-1, with 13 nucleotides matching TRBD2. The CDR3 has 14 amino acids. The trim removed 4 bases at V and 10 bases at J, leaving 4 bases unmatched. Germline values: CDR1 MNHEY, CDR2 SVGAGI. The CDR3 sequence: CASSSLAGGQEQFF. DNA of the CDR3: TGTGCCAGCAGTTCACTAGCGGGGGGGCAGGAGCAGTTCTTC.

The chain carries TRBV6-5 and TRBJ2-3; 7 nucleotides line up with TRBD1. Trimming took 2 bases from V and 6 from J; bases not matched to a gene: 5. Looked up from germline, CDR1 is MNHEY and CDR2 is SVGAGI. The CDR3 length is 14 residues. The CDR3 DNA reads TGTGCCAGCAGTTACAGGGGGCGCAGGGATACGCAGTATTTT. This codes for CASSYRGRRDTQYF.

The J gene is TRBJ2-3, the V gene TRBV18; 11 bases are a match to TRBD1. CDR3 length equals 16 residues. The trim removed 5 bases at V and 3 bases at J, leaving 7 bases unmatched. The germline V gene has CDR1 KGHSH and CDR2 LQKENI. CDR3 coding DNA: TGTGCCAGCTCAATATCCGGGACAGGGGGGACAGATACGCAGTATTTT. Amino acid sequence: CASSISGTGGTDTQYF.

The chain is built from TRBV19 and TRBJ2-5; 7 bases fit TRBD1. The DNA matches TRBJ2-7 better at its end, which makes the J call doubtful. The CDR3 is 14 amino acids. The germline gives CDR1 LNHDA, CDR2 SQIVND (reference sequence). In DNA, the CDR3 is TGTGCCAGTACTCCTTCGACAGGGAACTACGAGCAGTACTTC. It specifies CASTPSTGNYEQYF.

In its sample, this clone was seen a few times. The chain combines TRBV30 with TRBJ2-5; 7 nucleotides line up with TRBD2. The germline CDR1 and CDR2 sequences are GTSNPN and SVGIG (reference sequence). The V gene end was trimmed by 2 bases and the J gene end by 5 bases; junction bases not matched to a gene: 8. The CDR3 sequence is 14 residues long. CDR3 residues: CAWSFGGVGETQYF. In DNA, the CDR3 is TGTGCCTGGAGTTTTGGGGGGGTGGGGGAGACCCAGTACTTC.

This clone was picked up one time. The V and J genes are TRBV5-1 and TRBJ2-1, with TRBD2 as a possible D gene (7 bases). This CDR3 has 15 amino acids. Germline V gene sequence: CDR1 SGHRS, CDR2 YFSETQ. V lost 0 bases to trimming and J lost 6 bases, with 13 bases between them. CDR3 residues: CASSLEGGAPNEQFF. In DNA form, the CDR3 reads TGCGCCAGCAGCTTGGAGGGGGGGGCCCCCAATGAGCAGTTCTTC. Full variable domain (missing parts from reference TRBV5-1 and TRBJ2-1): KAGVTQTPRYLIKTRGQQVTLSCSPISGHRSVSWYQQTPGQGLQFLFEYFSETQRNKGNFPGRFSGRQFSNSRSEMNVSTLELGDSALYLCASSLEGGAPNEQFFGPGTRLTVL.

The chain links TRBV5-6 to TRBJ1-1; D is ambiguous. This CDR3 has 14 amino acids. The V gene's germline CDR1 is SGHDT and CDR2 YYEEEE. Trimming removed 0 bases from V and 0 bases from J, with 6 bases in between. The CDR3 DNA reads as TGTGCCAGCAGCTTGGGCACTGTGAACACTGAAGCTTTCTTT. This encodes CASSLGTVNTEAFF. Full variable domain (missing parts from reference TRBV5-6 and TRBJ1-1): DAGVTQSPTHLIKTRGQQVTLRCSPKSGHDTVSWYQQALGQGPQFIFQYYEEEERQRGNFPDRFSGHQFPNYSSELNVNALLLGDSALYLCASSLGTVNTEAFFGQGTRLTVV.

The gene calls are TRBV15 and TRBJ1-2; weak D call: TRBD1 (6 bases). V lost 5 bases and J 3 bases, leaving 13 bases between the germline ends. CDR1 LNHNV and CDR2 YYDKDF come from the germline V gene (reference sequence). The CDR3 contains 14 residues. CDR3 coding DNA: TGTGCCACCAGCTCCCGGGACACCGACTATGGCTACACCTTC. This translates into CATSSRDTDYGYTF.

The V and J genes are TRBV6-5 and TRBJ1-2, with D perhaps TRBD1 (6 bases). The V gene lost 7 bases and the J gene lost 6 bases, with 18 bases spanning the gap. The CDR3 consists of 14 residues. CDR1 is MNHEY and CDR2 is SVGAGI in the germline V gene. CDR3 amino acids: CASNGGARANGYTF. CDR3 in DNA: TGTGCCAGCAACGGGGGGGCTCGGGCAAATGGCTACACCTTC.

This chain connects TRBV5-8 to TRBJ2-5, with 8 bases fitting TRBD2. Germline CDR1 SGHTS, CDR2 YDEGEE. The CDR3 spans 15 residues. V was pared by 2 bases and J by 4 bases, with 7 bases of the junction left unmatched. The CDR3 nucleotides are TGTGCCAGCAGCTTAGCGGGGGCCCTTCGAGAGACCCAGTACTTC. Residues: CASSLAGALRETQYF.

The chain couples TRBV7-9 to TRBJ2-7; 7 nucleotides line up with TRBD1. This CDR3 has 15 amino acids. CDR1 SEHNR and CDR2 FQNEAQ come from the germline V gene (reference sequence). With V trimmed by 0 bases and J by 6 bases, 8 bases remained unmatched. The CDR3 sequence: CASSLARATGPEQYF. The CDR3 region has the DNA TGTGCCAGCAGCTTAGCGCGGGCGACAGGGCCCGAGCAGTACTTC.

The chain recombines TRBV5-6 with TRBJ1-2; D may be TRBD1 (5 bases). The CDR3 has 14 residues. V lost 0 bases and J lost 8, with 14 bases in between. Per the germline V gene, CDR1 is SGHDT and CDR2 is YYEEEE. In DNA form, the CDR3 reads TGTGCCAGCAGCTTGGTAGGGGCGTATTTCGGCTACACCTTC. Encoded protein: CASSLVGAYFGYTF.

This chain uses TRBV6-7 with TRBJ2-5; TRBD1 matches 9 bases. Being an ORF, TRBV6-7 has a function that is uncertain. The CDR3 consists of 13 residues. Trimming at V came to 6 bases and at J to 5 bases, leaving 4 bases not matched to a gene. The CDR3 is CASRTGGRETQYF. CDR3 coding DNA: TGTGCCAGCAGGACAGGGGGGCGTGAGACCCAGTACTTC.

V and J are TRBV5-6 and TRBJ1-1; weak D call: TRBD1 (5 bases). Germline values: CDR1 SGHDT, CDR2 YYEEEE. The CDR3 is made up of 14 amino acids. Trimming shortened V by 4 bases and J by 7 bases, and 17 bases separated the two germline ends. The CDR3 coding sequence is TGTGCCAGCAGCCAACTTGGAGGGGTTGGTGAAGCTTTCTTT. Translating it yields CASSQLGGVGEAFF. Looking up the rest from reference TRBV5-6 and TRBJ1-1 gives the full variable domain: DAGVTQSPTHLIKTRGQQVTLRCSPKSGHDTVSWYQQALGQGPQFIFQYYEEEERQRGNFPDRFSGHQFPNYSSELNVNALLLGDSALYLCASSQLGGVGEAFFGQGTRLTVV.